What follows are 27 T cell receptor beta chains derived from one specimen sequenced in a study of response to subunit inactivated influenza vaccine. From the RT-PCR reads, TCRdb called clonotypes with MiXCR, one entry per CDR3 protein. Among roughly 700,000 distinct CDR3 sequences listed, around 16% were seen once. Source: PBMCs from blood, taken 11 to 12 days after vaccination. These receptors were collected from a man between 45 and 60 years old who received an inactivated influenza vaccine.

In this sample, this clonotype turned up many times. The CDR3 bases are TGCGCCAGCAGCCCTACCGTCGTACGTTACGAGCAGTACTTC. Protein: CASSPTVVRYEQYF. This chain joins TRBV5-1 and TRBJ2-7; D remains ambiguous. Trimming took off 4 bases at V and 4 bases at J, with 15 bases between the two ends. This CDR3 has 14 amino acids. Germline V gene data show CDR1 as SGHRS and CDR2 as YFSETQ.

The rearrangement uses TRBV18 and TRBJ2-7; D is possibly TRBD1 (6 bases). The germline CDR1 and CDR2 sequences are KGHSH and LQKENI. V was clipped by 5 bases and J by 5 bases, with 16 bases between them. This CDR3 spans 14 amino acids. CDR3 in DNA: TGTGCCAGCTCATTGGGACCTGGGGGCCACGAGCAGTACTTC. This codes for CASSLGPGGHEQYF.

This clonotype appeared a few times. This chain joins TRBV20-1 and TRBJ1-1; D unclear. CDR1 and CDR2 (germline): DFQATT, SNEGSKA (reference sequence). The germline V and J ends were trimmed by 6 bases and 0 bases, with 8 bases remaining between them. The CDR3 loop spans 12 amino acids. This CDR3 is CSATVMNTEAFF. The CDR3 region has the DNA TGCAGTGCAACAGTAATGAACACTGAAGCTTTCTTT.

CDR3 sequence (DNA): TGTGCCATCAGTGGTACTCCGGGACACCTTTTTGGCTACACCTTC. Translated, it gives CAISGTPGHLFGYTF. V is TRBV10-3 and J is TRBJ1-2; tentatively, D is TRBD1 (6 bases). This CDR3 has 15 amino acids. V lost 4 bases to trimming and J lost 7 bases, with 19 bases between them. Germline V CDR1 and CDR2: ENHRY, SYGVKD.

The CDR3 DNA follows: TGTGCCAGCAGCTTAAACGGGGGAGGAGGGGGCATCTACGAGCAGTACTTC. Protein product: CASSLNGGGGGIYEQYF. This rearrangement joins TRBV7-2 to TRBJ2-7, with a weak D call TRBD1 (7 bases). The germline V gene has CDR1 SGHTA and CDR2 FQGNSA. Trimming stripped 2 bases from V and 3 bases from J, with 20 bases between. This CDR3 spans 17 amino acids. Based on the CDR3 plus reference TRBV7-2 and TRBJ2-7, the full variable domain is GAGVSQSPSNKVTEKGKDVELRCDPISGHTALYWYRQSLGQGLEFLIYFQGNSAPDKSGLPSDRFSAERTGGSVSTLTIQRTQQEDSAVYLCASSLNGGGGGIYEQYFGPGTRLTVT.

The CDR3 is CASSYQGAVGYTF. The CDR3 DNA reads TGTGCCAGCAGTTATCAGGGGGCGGTTGGCTACACCTTC. The genes are TRBV6-6 and TRBJ1-2; 8 bases align to TRBD1. From germline, CDR1 is MNHNY and CDR2 SVGAGI (reference sequence). The junction had 4 bases not matched to a gene; V was cut back by 3 bases and J by 7 bases. This CDR3 region has 13 residues.

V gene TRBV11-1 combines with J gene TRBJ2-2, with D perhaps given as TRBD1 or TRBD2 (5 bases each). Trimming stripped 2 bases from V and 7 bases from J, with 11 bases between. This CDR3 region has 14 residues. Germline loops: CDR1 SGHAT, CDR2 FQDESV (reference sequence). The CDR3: CASSLRGRRGELFF. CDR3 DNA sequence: TGTGCCAGCAGCTTACGGGGACGCCGCGGGGAGCTGTTTTTT.

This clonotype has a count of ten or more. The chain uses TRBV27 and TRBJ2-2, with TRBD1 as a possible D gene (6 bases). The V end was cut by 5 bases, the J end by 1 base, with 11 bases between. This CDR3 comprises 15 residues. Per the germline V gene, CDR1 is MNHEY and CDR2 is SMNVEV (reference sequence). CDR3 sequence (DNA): TGTGCCAGCAGTCCACGGACAGAGAACACCGGGGAGCTGTTTTTT. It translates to CASSPRTENTGELFF.

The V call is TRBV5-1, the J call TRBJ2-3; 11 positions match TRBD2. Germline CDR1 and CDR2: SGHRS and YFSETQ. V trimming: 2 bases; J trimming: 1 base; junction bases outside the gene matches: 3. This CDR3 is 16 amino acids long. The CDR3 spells CASSFTSGGRTDTQYF. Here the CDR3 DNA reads TGCGCCAGCAGCTTCACTAGCGGGGGCCGCACAGATACGCAGTATTTT.

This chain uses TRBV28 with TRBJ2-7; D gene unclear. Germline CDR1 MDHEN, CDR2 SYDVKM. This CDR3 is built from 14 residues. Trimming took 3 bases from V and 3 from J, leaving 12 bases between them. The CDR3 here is CASSLVQSVYEQYF. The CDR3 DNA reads TGTGCCAGCAGTTTGGTACAGTCGGTCTACGAGCAGTACTTC.

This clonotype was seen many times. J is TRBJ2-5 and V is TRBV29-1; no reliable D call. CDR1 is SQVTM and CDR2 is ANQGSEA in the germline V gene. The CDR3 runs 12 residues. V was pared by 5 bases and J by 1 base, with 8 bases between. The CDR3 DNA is TGCAGCGTTTGGACGGCCCAAGAGACCCAGTACTTC. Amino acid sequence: CSVWTAQETQYF.

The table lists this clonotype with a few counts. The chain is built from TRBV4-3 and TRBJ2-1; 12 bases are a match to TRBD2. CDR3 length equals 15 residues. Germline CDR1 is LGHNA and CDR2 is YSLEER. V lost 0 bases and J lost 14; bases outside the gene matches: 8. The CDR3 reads CASSQDQSSGREEFF. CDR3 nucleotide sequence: TGCGCCAGCAGCCAAGATCAGTCTAGCGGGAGGGAGGAGTTCTTC.

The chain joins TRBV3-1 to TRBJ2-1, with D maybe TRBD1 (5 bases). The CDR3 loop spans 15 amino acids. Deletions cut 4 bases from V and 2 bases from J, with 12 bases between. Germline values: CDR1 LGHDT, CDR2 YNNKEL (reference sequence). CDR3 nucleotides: TGTGCCAGCAGCCCCGACCAGGGAACCTACAATGAGCAGTTCTTC. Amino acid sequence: CASSPDQGTYNEQFF.

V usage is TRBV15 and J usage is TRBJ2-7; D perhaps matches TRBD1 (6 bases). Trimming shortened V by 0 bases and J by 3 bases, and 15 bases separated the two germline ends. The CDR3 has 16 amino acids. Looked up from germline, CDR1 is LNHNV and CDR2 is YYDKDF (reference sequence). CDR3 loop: CATSRDPGTPGYEQYF. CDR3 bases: TGTGCCACCAGCAGAGATCCGGGGACACCCGGCTACGAGCAGTACTTC.

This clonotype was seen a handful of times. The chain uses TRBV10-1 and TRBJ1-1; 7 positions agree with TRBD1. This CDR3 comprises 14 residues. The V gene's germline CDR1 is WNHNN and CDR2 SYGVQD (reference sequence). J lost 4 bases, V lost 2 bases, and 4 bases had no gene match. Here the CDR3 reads CASSEAGGVTEAFF. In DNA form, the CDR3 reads TGCGCCAGCAGTGAGGCAGGGGGAGTCACTGAAGCTTTCTTT.

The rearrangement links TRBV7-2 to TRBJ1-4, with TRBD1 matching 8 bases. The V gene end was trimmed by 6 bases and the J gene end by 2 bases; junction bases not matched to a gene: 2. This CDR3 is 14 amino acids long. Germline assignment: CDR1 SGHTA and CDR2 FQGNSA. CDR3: CASRPGGTNEKLFF. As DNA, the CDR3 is TGTGCCAGCAGACCAGGGGGCACTAATGAAAAACTGTTTTTT.

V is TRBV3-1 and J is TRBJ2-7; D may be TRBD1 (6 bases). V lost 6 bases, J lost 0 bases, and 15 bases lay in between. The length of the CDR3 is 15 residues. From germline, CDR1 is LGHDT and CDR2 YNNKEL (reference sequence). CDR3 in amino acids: CASSSQGTYSYEQYF. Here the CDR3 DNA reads TGTGCCAGCAGTTCCCAGGGGACATACTCCTACGAGCAGTACTTC.

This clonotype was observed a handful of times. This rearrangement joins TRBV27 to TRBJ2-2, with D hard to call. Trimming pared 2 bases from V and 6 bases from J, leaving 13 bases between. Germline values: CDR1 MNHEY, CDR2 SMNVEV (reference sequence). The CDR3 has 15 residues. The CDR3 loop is CASSLDGPRSGELFF. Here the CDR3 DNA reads TGTGCCAGCAGTTTAGACGGCCCGCGGTCCGGGGAGCTGTTTTTT.

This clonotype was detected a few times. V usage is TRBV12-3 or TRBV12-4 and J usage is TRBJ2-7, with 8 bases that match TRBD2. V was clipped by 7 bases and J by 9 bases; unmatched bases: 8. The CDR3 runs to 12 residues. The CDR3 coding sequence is TGTGCCAGCACCCGGGAGGGCCAGCGGCAGTACTTC. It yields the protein CASTREGQRQYF.

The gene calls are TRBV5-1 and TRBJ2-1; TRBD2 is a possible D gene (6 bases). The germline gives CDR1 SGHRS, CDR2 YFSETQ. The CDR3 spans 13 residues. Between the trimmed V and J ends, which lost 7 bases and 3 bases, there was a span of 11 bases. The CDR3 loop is CASAEGLYNEQFF. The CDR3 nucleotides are TGCGCCAGCGCGGAGGGACTCTACAATGAGCAGTTCTTC.

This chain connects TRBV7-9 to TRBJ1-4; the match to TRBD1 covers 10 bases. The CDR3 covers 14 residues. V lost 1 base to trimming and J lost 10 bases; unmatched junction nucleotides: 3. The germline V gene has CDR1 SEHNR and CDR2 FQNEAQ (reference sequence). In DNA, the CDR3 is TGTGCCAGCAGCTTAGATGGGGACAGGGGAAAACTGTTTTTT. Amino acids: CASSLDGDRGKLFF.

For the CDR3, the DNA is TGTGCCACCAGTGCGGAGCCAAGAAGAGGGCTTGCTGGGGCCAACGTCCTGACTTTC. Amino acids: CATSAEPRRGLAGANVLTF. The chain is built from TRBV24-1 and TRBJ2-6, with a possible D match to TRBD2 (5 bases). V was pared by 5 bases and J by 2 bases, with 21 bases between. Germline CDR1 is KGHDR and CDR2 is SFDVKD. The length of the CDR3 is 19 residues.

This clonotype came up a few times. The CDR3 nucleotides read TGTGCCAGCTCGTTCACAGGAACCCAGGAGACTGAAGCTTTCTTT. Protein sequence: CASSFTGTQETEAFF. The chain is built from TRBV18 and TRBJ1-1, with D perhaps matching TRBD1 (5 bases). This CDR3 has 15 residues. The germline V gene has CDR1 KGHSH and CDR2 LQKENI. Trimming stripped 6 bases from V and 5 bases from J, with 19 bases between.

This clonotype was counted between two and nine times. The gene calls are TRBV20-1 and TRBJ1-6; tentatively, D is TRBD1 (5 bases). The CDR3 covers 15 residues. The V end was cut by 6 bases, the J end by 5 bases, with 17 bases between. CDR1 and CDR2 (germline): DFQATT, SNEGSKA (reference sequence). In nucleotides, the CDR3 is TGCAGTGCCTCATCCAGGGAATCCCATAATTCACCCCTCCACTTT. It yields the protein CSASSRESHNSPLHF.

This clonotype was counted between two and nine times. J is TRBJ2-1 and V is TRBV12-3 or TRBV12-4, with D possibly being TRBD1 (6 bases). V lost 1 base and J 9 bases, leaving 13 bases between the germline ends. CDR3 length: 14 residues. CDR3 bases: TGTGCCAGCAGTTTAGGGAACAGGGACGGTGAGCAGTTCTTC. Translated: CASSLGNRDGEQFF.

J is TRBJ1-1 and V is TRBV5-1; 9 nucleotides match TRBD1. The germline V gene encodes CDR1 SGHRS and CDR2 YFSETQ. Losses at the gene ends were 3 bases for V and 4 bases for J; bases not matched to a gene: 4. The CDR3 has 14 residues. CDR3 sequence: CASSWGQGPTEAFF. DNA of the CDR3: TGCGCCAGCAGCTGGGGACAGGGACCCACTGAAGCTTTCTTT.

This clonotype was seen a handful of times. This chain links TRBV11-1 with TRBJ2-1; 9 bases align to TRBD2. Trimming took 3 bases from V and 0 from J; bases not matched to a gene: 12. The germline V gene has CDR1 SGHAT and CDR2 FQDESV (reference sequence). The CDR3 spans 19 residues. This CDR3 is CASSLVGGLAGSSYNEQFF. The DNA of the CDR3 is TGTGCCAGCAGCTTGGTCGGGGGGCTAGCGGGGAGCTCCTACAATGAGCAGTTCTTC.